This T cell receptor (beta chain) is from a study of T cells after yellow fever vaccination. CDR1 and CDR2 (germline): LGHNA, YSLEER. Trimming at V came to 3 bases and at J to 2 bases, leaving 6 bases not matched to a gene. This CDR3 contains 16 residues. UMIs were added to TCR cDNA along with a universal primer site when it was made by 5'RACE template switching. Using its own MiXCR run on the 5' RACE reads, TCRdb lists one record per CDR3 protein. The sample contains just under 600,000 distinct CDR3 sequences, roughly 13% of which appear only once. The clonotype comes from a man in his thirties or forties who received the YFV17D yellow fever vaccine. The V call is TRBV4-3, the J call TRBJ2-3, with 9 bases aligning to TRBD2. The sequences come from PBMCs, collected on the day of the yellow fever booster vaccination. The CDR3 reads CASSQETSGFTDTQYF. As DNA, the CDR3 is TGCGCCAGCAGCCAGGAAACTAGCGGGTTCACAGATACGCAGTATTTT.